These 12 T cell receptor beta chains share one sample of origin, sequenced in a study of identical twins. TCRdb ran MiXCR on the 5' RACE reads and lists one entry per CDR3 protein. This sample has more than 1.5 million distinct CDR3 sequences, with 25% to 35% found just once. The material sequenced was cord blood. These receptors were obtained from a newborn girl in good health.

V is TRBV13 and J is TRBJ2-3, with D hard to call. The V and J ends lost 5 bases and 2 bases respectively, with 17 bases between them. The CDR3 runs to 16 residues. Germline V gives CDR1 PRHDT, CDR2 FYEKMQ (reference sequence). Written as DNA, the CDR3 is TGTGCCAGCAGCCCACGGGCCCTACCTGACACAGATACGCAGTATTTT. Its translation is CASSPRALPDTDTQYF.

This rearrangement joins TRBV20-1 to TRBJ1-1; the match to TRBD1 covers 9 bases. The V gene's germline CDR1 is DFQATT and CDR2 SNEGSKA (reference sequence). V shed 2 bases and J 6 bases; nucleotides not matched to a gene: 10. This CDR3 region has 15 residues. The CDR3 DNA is TGCAGTGCTAGACCGGTAACAGGGGGCCGGTCTGAAGCTTTCTTT. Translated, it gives CSARPVTGGRSEAFF.

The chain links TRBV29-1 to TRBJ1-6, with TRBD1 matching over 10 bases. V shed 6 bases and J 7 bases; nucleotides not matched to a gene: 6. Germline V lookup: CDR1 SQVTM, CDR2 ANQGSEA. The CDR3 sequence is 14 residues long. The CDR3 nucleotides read TGCAGCGTGGGGGCGGACAGGGGGAATTCACCCCTCCACTTT. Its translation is CSVGADRGNSPLHF.

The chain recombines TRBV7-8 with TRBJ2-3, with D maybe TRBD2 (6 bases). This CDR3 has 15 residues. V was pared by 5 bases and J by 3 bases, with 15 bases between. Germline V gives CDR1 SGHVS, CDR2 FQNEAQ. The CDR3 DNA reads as TGTGCCAGCAGCCCCGGACTAACTAGAACAGATACGCAGTATTTT. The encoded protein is CASSPGLTRTDTQYF.

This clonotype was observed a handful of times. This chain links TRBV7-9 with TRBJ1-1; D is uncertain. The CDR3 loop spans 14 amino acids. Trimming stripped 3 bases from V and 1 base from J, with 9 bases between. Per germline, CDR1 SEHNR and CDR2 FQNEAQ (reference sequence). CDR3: CASSFGNENTEAFF. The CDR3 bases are TGTGCCAGCAGCTTTGGCAACGAGAACACTGAAGCTTTCTTT.

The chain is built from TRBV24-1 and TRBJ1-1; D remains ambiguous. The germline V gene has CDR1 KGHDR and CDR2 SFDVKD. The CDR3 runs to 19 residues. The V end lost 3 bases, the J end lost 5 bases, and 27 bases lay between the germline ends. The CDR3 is CATSDPGLGGMYRRTEAFF. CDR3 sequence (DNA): TGTGCCACCAGTGATCCAGGACTGGGAGGGATGTATCGGAGGACTGAAGCTTTCTTT.

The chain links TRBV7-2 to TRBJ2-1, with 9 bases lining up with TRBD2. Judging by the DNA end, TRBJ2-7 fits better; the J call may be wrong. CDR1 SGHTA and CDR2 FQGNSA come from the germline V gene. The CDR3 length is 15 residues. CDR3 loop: CASSLEGLAGNEQYF. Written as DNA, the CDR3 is TGTGCCAGCAGCTTAGAGGGACTAGCTGGAAATGAGCAGTACTTC.

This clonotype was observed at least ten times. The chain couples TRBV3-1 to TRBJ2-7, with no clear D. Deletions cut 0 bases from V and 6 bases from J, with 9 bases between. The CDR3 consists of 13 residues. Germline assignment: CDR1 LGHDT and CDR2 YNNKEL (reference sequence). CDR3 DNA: TGTGCCAGCAGCCAAGATAACCCATCCGAGCAGTACTTC. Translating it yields CASSQDNPSEQYF.

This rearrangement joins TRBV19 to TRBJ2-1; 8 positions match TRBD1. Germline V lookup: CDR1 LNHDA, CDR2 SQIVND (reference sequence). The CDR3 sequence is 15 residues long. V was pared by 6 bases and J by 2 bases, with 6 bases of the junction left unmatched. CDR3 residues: CASSRNRGAYNEQFF. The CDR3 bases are TGTGCCAGTAGCCGTAACAGGGGGGCCTACAATGAGCAGTTCTTC. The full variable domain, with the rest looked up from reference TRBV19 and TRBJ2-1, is DGGITQSPKYLFRKEGQNVTLSCEQNLNHDAMYWYRQDPGQGLRLIYYSQIVNDFQKGDIAEGYSVSREKKESFPLTVTSAQKNPTAFYLCASSRNRGAYNEQFFGPGTRLTVL.

The CDR3 coding sequence is TGTGCCAGCAGCGTACTGGCAGGCTCGAACACTGAAGCTTTCTTT. As protein: CASSVLAGSNTEAFF. The chain has TRBV9 and TRBJ1-1, with D uncertain. The CDR3 is 15 residues long. The germline V and J ends were trimmed by 1 base and 1 base, with 11 bases remaining between them. The germline gives CDR1 SGDLS, CDR2 YYNGEE.

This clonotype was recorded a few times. For the CDR3, the DNA is TGTGCCAGCAGCTTAGTTCCCCTACTAGCGGGGGGTTTCACAGATACGCAGTATTTT. Amino acid sequence: CASSLVPLLAGGFTDTQYF. The chain employs TRBV7-6 and TRBJ2-3; 12 bases are a match to TRBD2. Trimming removed 1 base from V and 2 bases from J; junction bases left unmatched: 10. The CDR3 sequence is 19 residues long. Germline lookup yields CDR1 SGHVS and CDR2 FNYEAQ.

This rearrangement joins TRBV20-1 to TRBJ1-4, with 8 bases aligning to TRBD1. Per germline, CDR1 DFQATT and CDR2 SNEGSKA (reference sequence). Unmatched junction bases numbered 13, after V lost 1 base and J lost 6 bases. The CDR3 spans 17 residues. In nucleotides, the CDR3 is TGCAGTGCTAGAGGCCAGGGGGCAATCGGGGGGGATGAAAAACTGTTTTTT. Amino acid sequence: CSARGQGAIGGDEKLFF.